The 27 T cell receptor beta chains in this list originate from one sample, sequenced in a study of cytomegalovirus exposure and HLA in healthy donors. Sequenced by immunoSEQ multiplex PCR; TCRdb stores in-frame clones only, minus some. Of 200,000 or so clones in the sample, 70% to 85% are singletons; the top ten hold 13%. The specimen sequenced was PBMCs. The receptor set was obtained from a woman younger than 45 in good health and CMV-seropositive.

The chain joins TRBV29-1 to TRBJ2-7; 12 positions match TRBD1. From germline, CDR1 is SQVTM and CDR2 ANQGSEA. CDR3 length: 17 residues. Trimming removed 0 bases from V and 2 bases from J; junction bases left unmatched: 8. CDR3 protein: CSVEEPWDRGHPYEQYF. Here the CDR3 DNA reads TGCAGCGTTGAAGAGCCTTGGGACAGGGGGCACCCCTACGAGCAGTACTTC.

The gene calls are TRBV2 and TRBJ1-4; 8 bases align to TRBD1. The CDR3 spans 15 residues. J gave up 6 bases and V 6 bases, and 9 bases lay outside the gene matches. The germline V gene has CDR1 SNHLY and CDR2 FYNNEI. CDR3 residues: CASSHLTGGDEKLFF. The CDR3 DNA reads TGTGCCAGCAGCCACCTTACAGGGGGTGATGAAAAACTGTTTTTT.

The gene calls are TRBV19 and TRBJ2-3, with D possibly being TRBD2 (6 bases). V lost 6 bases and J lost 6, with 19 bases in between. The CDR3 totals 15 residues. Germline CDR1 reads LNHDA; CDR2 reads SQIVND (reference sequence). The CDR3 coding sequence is TGTGCCAGTAGAATCTCTGGGTTTCGGGGGGATACGCAGTATTTT. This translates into CASRISGFRGDTQYF.

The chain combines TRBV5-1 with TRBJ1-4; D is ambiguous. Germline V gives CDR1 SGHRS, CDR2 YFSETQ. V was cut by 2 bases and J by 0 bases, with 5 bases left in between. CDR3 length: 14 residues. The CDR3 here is CASSLTATNEKLFF. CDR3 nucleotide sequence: TGCGCCAGCAGCTTAACAGCAACTAATGAAAAACTGTTTTTT.

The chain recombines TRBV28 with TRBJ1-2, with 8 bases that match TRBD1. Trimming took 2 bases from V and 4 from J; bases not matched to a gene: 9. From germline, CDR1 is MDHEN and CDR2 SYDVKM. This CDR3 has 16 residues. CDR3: CASSLASGGQVYGYTF. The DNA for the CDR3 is TGTGCCAGCAGTTTAGCCTCAGGGGGACAGGTCTATGGCTACACCTTC.

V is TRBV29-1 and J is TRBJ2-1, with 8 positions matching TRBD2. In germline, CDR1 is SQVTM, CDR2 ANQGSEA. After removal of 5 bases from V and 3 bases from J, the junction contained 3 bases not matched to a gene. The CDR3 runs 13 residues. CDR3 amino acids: CSVLGGGYNEQFF. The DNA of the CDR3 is TGCAGCGTTCTCGGGGGGGGCTACAATGAGCAGTTCTTC.

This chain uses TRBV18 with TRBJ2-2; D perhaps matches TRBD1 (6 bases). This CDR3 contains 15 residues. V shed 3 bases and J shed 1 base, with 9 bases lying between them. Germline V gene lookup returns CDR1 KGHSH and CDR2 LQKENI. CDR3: CASSPDRMNTGELFF. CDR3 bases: TGTGCCAGCTCACCCGACAGGATGAACACCGGGGAGCTGTTTTTT.

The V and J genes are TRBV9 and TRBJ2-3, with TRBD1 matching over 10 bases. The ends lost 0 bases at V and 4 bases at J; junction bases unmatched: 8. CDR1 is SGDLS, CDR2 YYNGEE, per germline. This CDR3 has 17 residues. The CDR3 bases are TGTGCCAGCAGCGTAGCTCCGGGACAGGGGATCCCAGATACGCAGTATTTT. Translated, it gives CASSVAPGQGIPDTQYF.

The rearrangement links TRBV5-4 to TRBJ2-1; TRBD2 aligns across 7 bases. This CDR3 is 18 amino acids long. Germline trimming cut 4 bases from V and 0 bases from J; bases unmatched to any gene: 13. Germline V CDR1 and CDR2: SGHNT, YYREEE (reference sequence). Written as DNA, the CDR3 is TGTGCCAGCAGCCTTAAGCAAGCGGGGCACCCCTCCTACAATGAGCAGTTCTTC. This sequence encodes CASSLKQAGHPSYNEQFF.

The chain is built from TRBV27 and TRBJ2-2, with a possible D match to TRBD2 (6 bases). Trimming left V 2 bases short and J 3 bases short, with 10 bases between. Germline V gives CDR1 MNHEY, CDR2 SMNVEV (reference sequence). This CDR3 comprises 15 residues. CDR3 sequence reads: CASSLGGQYTGELFF. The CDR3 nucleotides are TGTGCCAGCAGTTTAGGAGGGCAATACACCGGGGAGCTGTTTTTT.

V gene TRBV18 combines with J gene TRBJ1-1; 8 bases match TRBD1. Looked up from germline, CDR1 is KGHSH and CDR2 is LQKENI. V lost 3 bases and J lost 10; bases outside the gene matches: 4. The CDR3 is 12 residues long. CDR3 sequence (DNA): TGTGCCAGCTCACCTCGGACAGGGTCAGCTTTCTTT. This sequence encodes CASSPRTGSAFF.

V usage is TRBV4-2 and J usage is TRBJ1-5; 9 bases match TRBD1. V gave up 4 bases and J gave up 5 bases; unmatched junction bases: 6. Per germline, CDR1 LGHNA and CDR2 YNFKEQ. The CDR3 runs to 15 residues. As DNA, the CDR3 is TGTGCCAGCAGCCCTGACAGGGGGGGATATCAGCCCCAGCATTTT. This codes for CASSPDRGGYQPQHF.

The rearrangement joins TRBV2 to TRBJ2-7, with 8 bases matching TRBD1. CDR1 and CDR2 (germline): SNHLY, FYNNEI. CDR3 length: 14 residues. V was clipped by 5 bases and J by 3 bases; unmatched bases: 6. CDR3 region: CASSRQGAVYEQYF. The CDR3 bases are TGTGCCAGCAGTCGGCAGGGGGCGGTCTACGAGCAGTACTTC.

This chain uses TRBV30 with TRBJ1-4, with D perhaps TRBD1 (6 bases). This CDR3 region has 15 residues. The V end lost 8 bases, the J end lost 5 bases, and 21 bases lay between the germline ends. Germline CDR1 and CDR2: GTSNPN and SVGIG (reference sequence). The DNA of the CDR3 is TGTGCCCAGAACGAAAGGGACATCCAAAATGAAAAACTGTTTTTT. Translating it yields CAQNERDIQNEKLFF.

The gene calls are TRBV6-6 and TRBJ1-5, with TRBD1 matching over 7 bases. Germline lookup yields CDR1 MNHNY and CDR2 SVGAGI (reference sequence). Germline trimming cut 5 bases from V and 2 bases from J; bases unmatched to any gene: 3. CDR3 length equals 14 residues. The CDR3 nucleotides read TGTGCCAGCAGTGCTACAGGGGGCAATCAGCCCCAGCATTTT. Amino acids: CASSATGGNQPQHF.

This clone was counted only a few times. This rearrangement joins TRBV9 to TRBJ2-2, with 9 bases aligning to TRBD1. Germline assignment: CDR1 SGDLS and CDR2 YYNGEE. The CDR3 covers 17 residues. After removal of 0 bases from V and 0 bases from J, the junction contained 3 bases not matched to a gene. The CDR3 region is CASSVGTGAPNTGELFF. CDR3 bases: TGTGCCAGCAGCGTAGGGACAGGGGCGCCGAACACCGGGGAGCTGTTTTTT. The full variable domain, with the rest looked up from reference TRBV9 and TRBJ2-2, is DSGVTQTPKHLITATGQRVTLRCSPRSGDLSVYWYQQSLDQGLQFLIQYYNGEERAKGNILERFSAQQFPDLHSELNLSSLELGDSALYFCASSVGTGAPNTGELFFGEGSRLTVL.

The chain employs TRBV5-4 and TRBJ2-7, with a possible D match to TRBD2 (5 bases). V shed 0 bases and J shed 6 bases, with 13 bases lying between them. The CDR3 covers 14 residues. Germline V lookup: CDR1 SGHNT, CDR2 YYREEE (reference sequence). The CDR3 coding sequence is TGTGCCAGCAGCTTGGGAGGGAGTAGAGGCGAGCAGTACTTC. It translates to CASSLGGSRGEQYF.

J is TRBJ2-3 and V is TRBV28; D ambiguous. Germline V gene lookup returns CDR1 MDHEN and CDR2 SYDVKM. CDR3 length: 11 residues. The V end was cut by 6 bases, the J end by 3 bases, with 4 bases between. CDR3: CASSITDTQYF. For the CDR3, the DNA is TGTGCCAGCAGCATTACAGATACGCAGTATTTT.

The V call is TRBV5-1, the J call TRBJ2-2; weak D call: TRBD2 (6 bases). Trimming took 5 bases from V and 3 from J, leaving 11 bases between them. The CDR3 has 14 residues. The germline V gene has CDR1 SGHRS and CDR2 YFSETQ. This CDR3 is CASSEAGHTGELFF. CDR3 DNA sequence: TGCGCCAGCAGTGAGGCGGGGCACACCGGGGAGCTGTTTTTT.

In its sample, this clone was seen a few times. CDR3: CASSHSTRERQPQHF. Written as DNA, the CDR3 is TGTGCCAGCAGCCACTCAACGAGGGAAAGGCAGCCCCAGCATTTT. The chain uses TRBV7-8 and TRBJ1-5, with D uncertain. V lost 5 bases and J 7 bases, leaving 18 bases between the germline ends. The CDR3 is 15 amino acids. Per the germline V gene, CDR1 is SGHVS and CDR2 is FQNEAQ. The full variable domain, rest sourced from reference TRBV7-8 and TRBJ1-5, is GAGVSQSPRYKVAKRGQDVALRCDPISGHVSLFWYQQALGQGPEFLTYFQNEAQLDKSGLPSDRFFAERPEGSVSTLKIQRTQQEDSAVYLCASSHSTRERQPQHFGDGTRLSIL.

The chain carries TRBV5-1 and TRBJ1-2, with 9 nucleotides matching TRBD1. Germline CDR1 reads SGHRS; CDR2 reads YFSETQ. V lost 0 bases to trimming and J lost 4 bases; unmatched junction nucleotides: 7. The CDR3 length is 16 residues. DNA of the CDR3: TGCGCCAGCAGCTTGGCCGGGACAGGGATGACCTATGGCTACACCTTC. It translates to CASSLAGTGMTYGYTF.

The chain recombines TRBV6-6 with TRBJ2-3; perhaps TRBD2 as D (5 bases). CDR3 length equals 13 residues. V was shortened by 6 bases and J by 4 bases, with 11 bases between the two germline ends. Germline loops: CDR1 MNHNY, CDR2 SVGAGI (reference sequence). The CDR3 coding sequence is TGTGCCAGCAGCCCGGGGTGGTCAGATACGCAGTATTTT. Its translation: CASSPGWSDTQYF.

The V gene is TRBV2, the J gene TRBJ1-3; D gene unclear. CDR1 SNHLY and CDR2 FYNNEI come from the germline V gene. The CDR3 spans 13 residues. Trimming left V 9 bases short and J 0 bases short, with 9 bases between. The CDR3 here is CARQAGSGNTIYF. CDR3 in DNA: TGTGCCAGGCAGGCTGGCTCTGGAAACACCATATATTTT.

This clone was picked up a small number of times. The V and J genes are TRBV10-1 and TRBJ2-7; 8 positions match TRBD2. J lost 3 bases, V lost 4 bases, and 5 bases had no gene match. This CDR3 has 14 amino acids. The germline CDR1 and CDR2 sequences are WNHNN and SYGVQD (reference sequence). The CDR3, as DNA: TGCGCCAGCAGTGTTGCGGGAGGCGACTACGAGCAGTACTTC. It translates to CASSVAGGDYEQYF.

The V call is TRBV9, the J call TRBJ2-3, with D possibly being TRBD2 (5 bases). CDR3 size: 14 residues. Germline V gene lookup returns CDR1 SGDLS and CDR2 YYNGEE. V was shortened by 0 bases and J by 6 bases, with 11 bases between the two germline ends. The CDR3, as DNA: TGTGCCAGCAGCGTAGGAGGGATCAGGGATACGCAGTATTTT. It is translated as CASSVGGIRDTQYF.

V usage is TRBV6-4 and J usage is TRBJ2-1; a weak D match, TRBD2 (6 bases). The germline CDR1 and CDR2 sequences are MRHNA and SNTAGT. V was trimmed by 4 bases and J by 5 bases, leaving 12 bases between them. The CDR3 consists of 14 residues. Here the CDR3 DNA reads TGTGCCAGCAGTGTCGGCGGGATGAACAATGAGCAGTTCTTC. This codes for CASSVGGMNNEQFF.

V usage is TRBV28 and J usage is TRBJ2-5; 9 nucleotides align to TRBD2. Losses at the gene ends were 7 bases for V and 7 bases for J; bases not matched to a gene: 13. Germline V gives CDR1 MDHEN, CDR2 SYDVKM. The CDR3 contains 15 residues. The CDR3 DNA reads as TGTGCCAGCATCCCCGGGGTAGCGGGAGTAGGGACCCAGTACTTC. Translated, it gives CASIPGVAGVGTQYF.